This TCR beta chain was recovered during a study of T-cell reconstitution after alpha-beta-depleted transplantation in children (dated by TCRdb to the mid-2010s). Regarding the study in general: The study quantitatively tracked T-cell immune reconstitution after TCRalphabeta/CD19-depleted allogeneic hematopoietic cell transplantation in children using TCR repertoire profiling.

The method was PCR. Sequenced on an Illumina HiSeq 2500. Molecular barcoding was employed in the preparation of TCR libraries, with unique molecular identifiers being used to normalize TCRbeta repertoire quantification. TCRdb passed the public sequencing reads through fastp at Q25 and MiXCR, retaining productive beta sequences. Each entry is one CDR3 protein sequence, shown with its most common DNA and genes. This sample has hundreds of thousands of distinct CDR3 sequences in its table, and more than 10% of those were observed once. Clones ranked in the top ten supply about 3.9% of the sample. Turning to this clonotype: It lacks a known antigen. Base qualities were left out, and no much larger clone turns up one base away.

CDR1 and CDR2, looked up from the germline V gene, are MDHEN and SYDVKM. Trimming removed 1 base from V and 2 bases from J, leaving 20 bases between the germline ends. Including the terminal cysteine and phenylalanine, the CDR3 comprises 18 residues. Of all the DNA, just the CDR3 is kept, 54 bases in frame from base 1. The source was PBMCs, collected from the stem cell graft. The sequence is built from TRBV28 and TRBJ1-1, and TRBD1 may be the D gene, going by 5 matching bases. The source of this sequence is a human donor who donated a stem cell graft to a child with Fanconi anemia. The CDR3 amino acid sequence is: CASSLFRWGRNHNTEAFF. The DNA sequence is as follows: TGTGCCAGCAGTTTATTTCGTTGGGGACGGAATCATAACACTGAAGCTTTCTTT.